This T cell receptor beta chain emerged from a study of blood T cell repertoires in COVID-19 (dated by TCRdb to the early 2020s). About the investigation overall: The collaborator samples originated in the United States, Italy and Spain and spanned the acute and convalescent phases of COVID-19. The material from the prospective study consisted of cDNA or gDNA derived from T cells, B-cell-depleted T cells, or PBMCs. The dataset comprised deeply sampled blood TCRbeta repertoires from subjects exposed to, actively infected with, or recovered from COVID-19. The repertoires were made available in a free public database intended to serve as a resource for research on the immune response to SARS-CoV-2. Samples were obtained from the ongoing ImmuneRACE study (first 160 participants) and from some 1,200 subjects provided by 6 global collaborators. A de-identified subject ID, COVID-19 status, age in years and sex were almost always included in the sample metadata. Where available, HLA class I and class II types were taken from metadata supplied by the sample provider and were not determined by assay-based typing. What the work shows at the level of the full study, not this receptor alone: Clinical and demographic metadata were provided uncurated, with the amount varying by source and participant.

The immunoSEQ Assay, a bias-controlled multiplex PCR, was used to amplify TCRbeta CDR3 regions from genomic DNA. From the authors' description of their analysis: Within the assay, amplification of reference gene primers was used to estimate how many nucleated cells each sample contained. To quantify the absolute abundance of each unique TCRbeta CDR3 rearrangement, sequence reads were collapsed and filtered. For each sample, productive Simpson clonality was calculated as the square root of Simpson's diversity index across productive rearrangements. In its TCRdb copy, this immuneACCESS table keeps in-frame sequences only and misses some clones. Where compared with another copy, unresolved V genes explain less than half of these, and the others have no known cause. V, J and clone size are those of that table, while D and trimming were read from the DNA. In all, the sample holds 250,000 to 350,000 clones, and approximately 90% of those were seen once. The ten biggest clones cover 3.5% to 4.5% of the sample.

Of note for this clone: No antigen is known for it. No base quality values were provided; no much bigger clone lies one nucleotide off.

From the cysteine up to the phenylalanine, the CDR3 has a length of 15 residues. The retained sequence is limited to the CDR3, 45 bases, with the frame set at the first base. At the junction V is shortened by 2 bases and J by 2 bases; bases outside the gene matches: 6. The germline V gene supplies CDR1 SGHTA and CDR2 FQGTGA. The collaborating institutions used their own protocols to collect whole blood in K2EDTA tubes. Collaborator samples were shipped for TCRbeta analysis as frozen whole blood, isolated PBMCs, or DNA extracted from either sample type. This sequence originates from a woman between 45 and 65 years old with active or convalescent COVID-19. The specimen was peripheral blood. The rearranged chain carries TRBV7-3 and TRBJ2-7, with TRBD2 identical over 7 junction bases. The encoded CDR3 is CASSLAGGSAYEQYF. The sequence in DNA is TGTGCCAGCAGCTTAGCCGGGGGGAGCGCCTACGAGCAGTACTTC.